This TCR beta chain emerged from a study of OX40 agonist ivuxolimab in advanced cancers. Regarding the study as a whole: Normalized T-cell clonal expansion was also low in some nonresponders. At doses 0.1 to 3.0 mg/kg, CD4+ and CD8+ clones expanded.

To note about this clone: Its target is not known.

Trimming at V came to 6 bases and at J to 5 bases, leaving 6 bases not matched to a gene. The CDR3 totals 13 residues. The germline gives CDR1 PRHDT, CDR2 FYEKMQ (reference sequence). A history of autoimmune disease or systemic immunosuppression excluded patients. This table comes from immunoSEQ multiplex PCR, and its TCRdb copy is limited to in-frame clones, with some not included. The repertoire consists of just over 90,000 clones, with 85% to 95% occurring once and the leading ten covering roughly 2.8%. V usage is TRBV13 and J usage is TRBJ1-2; TRBD1 agrees at 7 bases. The receptor was isolated from an adult with an advanced solid tumor such as melanoma, head and neck, liver or kidney cancer. This specimen consisted of CD4+ or CD8+ T cells sorted from blood, obtained in a trial of the OX40 agonist ivuxolimab. CDR3 bases: TGTGCCAGCAGTTTGGGACAGCGGTATGGCTACACCTTC. Translating gives CASSLGQRYGYTF.